Sequencing of this T cell receptor (beta chain) was carried out in a study of response to subunit inactivated influenza vaccine. Study-wide points: Each seasonal flu vaccination may recruit only limited new T cells, authors suggested.

TCRdb re-analysed the RT-PCR reads in MiXCR, keeping a single row per CDR3 protein. Of around 760,000 distinct CDR3 sequences detected, 11% to 15% appear once; the ten largest clones hold less than 9%. Germline V CDR1 and CDR2: LGHNA, YSLEER. The V and J ends lost 1 base and 3 bases respectively, with 11 bases between them. The CDR3 covers 15 residues. The sample holds a few counts of this clonotype. Antigen unknown. The material was PBMCs from blood, obtained 14 days before vaccination. The receptor was isolated from a man aged 45-65 years who received an inactivated influenza vaccine. The chain recombines TRBV4-3 with TRBJ2-3; TRBD2 might be the D (6 bases). DNA of the CDR3: TGCGCCAGCAGCCAAGCATACGGGAGTACAGATACGCAGTATTTT. Its protein is CASSQAYGSTDTQYF.